This T cell receptor beta chain was retrieved from a study of T cells in Graves' hyperthyroidism and ophthalmopathy. Trimming took off 5 bases at V and 2 bases at J, with 10 bases between the two ends. Germline values: CDR1 MDHEN, CDR2 SYDVKM. This CDR3 contains 15 residues. This clonotype was recorded a few times. Regions amplified from RNA transcripts were the TCR beta CDR3 regions. The HTBI set primed first-round TCR CDR3 RT-PCR. Using its own MiXCR run on the multiplex PCR reads, TCRdb lists one record per CDR3 protein. Counted here are some 600,000 distinct CDR3 sequences, approximately 15% occurring once; the ten biggest clones make up roughly 5.5%.

The sequencing sample was made of blood. V is TRBV28 and J is TRBJ2-6; D call uncertain. This clonotype was sampled from a young woman with Graves' hyperthyroidism that later progressed to Graves' ophthalmopathy. In DNA form, the CDR3 reads TGTGCCAGCAGTCCCCCTCGCCCTGGGGCCAACGTCCTGACTTTC. Translated: CASSPPRPGANVLTF.